What follows is one T cell receptor (beta chain) and its context. These data are taken from a study of blood T cell repertoires in COVID-19. Study-wide background: Sites across the United States, Italy and Spain contributed samples from acute and convalescent COVID-19.

Profiling relied on immunoSEQ multiplex PCR, and the TCRdb table lists in-frame clones only, not all of them. This sample has about 140,000 clones, with approximately 84% found just once. Germline V gives CDR1 KGHSH, CDR2 LQKENI. Unmatched junction bases numbered 11, after V lost 6 bases and J lost 1 base. CDR3 length equals 19 residues. The gene calls are TRBV18 and TRBJ2-1; 14 bases fit TRBD2. Input material: peripheral blood. This TCR came from an older woman with acute or convalescent COVID-19. The CDR3 protein is CASSRLAGGRKLSYNEQFF. The CDR3 DNA sequence: TGTGCCAGCTCGAGACTAGCGGGAGGGCGAAAATTGTCCTACAATGAGCAGTTCTTC.